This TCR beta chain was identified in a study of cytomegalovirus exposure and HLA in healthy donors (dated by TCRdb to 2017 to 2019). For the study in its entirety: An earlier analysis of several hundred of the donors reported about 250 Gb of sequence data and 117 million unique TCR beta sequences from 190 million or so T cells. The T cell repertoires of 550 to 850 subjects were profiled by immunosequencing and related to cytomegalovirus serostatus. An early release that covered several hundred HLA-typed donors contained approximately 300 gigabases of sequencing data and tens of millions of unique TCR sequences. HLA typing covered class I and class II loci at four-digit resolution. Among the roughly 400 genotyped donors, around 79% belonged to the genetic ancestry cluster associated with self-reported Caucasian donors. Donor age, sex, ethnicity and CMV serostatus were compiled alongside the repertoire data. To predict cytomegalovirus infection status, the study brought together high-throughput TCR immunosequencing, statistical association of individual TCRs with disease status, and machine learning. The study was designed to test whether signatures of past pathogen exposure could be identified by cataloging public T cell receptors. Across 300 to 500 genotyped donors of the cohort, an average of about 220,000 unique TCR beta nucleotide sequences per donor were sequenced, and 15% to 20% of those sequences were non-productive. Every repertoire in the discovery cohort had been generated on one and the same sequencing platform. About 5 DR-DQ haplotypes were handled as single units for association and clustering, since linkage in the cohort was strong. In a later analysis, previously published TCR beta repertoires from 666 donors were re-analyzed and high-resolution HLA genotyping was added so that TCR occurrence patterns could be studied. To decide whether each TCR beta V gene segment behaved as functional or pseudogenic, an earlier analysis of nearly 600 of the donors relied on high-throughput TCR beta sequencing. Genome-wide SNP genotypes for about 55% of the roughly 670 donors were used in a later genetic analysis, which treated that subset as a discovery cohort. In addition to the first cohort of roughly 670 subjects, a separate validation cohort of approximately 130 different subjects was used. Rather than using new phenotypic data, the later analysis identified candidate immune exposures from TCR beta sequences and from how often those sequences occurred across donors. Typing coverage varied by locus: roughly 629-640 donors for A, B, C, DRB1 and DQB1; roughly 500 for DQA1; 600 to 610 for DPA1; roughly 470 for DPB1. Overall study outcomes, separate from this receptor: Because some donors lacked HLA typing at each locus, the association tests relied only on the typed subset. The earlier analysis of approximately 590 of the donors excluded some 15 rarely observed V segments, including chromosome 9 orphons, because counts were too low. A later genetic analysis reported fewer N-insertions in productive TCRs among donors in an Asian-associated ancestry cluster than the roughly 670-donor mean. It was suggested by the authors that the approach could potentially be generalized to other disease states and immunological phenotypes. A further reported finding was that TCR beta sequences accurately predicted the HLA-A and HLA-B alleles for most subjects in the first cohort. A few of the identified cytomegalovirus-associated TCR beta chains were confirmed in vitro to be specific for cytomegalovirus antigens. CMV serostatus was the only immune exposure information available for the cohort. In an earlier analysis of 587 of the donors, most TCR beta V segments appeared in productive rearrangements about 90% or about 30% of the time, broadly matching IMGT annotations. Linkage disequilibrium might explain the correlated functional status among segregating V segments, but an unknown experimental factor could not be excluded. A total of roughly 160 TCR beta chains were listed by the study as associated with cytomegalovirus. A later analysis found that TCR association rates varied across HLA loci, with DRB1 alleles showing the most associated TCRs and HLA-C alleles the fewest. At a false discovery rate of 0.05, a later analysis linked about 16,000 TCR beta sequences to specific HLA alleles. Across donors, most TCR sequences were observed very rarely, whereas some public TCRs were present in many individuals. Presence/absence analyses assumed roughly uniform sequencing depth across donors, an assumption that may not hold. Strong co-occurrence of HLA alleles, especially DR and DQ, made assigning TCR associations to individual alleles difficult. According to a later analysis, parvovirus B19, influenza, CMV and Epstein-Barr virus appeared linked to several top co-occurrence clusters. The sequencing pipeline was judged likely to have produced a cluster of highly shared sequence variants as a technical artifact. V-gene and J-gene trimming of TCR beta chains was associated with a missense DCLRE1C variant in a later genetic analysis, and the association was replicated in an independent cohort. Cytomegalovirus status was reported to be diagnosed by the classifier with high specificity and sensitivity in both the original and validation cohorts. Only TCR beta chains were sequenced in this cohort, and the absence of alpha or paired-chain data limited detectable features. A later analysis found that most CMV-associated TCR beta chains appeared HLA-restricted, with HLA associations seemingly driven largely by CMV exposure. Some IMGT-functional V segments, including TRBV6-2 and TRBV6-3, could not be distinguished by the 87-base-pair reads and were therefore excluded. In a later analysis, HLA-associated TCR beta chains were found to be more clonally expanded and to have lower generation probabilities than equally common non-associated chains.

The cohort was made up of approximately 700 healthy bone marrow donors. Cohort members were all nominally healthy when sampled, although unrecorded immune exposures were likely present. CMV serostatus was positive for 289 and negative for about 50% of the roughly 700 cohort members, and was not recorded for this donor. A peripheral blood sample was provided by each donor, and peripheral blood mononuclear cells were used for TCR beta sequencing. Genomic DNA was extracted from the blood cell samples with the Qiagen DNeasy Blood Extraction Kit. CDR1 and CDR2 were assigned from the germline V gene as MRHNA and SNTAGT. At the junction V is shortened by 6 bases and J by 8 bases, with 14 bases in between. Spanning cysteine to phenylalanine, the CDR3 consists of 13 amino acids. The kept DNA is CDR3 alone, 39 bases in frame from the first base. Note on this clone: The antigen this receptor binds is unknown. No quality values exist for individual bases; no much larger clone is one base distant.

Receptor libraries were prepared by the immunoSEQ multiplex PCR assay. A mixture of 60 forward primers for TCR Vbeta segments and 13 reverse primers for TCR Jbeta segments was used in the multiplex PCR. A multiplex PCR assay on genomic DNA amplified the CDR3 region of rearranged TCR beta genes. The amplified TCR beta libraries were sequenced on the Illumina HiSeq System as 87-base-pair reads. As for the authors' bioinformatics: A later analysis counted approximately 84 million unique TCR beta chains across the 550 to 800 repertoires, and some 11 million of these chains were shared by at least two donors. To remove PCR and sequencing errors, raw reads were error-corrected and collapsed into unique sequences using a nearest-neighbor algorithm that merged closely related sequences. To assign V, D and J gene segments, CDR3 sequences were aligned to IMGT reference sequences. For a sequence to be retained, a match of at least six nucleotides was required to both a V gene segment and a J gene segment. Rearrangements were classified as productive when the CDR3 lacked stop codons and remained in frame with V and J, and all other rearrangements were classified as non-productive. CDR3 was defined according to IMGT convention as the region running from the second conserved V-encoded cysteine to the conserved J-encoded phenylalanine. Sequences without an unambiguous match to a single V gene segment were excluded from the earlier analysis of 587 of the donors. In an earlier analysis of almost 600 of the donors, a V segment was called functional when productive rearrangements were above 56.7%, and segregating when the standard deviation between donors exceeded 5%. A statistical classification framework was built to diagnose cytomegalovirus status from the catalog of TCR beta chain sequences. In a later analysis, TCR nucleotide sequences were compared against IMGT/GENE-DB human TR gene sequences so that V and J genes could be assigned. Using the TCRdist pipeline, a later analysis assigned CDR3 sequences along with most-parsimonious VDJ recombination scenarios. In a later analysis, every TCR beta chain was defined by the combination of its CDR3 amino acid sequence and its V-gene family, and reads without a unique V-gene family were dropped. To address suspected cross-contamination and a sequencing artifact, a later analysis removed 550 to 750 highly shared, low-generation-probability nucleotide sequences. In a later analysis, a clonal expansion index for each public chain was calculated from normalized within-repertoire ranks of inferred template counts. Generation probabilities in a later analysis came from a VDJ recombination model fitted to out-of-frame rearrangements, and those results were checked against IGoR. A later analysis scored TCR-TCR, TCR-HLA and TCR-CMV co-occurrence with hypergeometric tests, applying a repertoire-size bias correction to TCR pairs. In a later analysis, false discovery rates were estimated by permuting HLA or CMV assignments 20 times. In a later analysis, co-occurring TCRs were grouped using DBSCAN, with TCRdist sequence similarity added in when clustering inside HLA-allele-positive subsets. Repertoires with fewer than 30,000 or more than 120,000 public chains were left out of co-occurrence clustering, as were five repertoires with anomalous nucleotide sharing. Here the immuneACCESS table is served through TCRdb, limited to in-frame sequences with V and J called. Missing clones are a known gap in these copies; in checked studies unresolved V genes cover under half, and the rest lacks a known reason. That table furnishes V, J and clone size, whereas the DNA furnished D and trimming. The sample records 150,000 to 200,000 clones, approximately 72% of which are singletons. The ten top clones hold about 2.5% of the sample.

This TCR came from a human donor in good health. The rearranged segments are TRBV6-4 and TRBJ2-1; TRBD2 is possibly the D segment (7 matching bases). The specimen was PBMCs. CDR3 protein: CASSLEGGDEQFF. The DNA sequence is TGTGCCAGCAGCCTTGAGGGGGGGGATGAGCAGTTCTTC.